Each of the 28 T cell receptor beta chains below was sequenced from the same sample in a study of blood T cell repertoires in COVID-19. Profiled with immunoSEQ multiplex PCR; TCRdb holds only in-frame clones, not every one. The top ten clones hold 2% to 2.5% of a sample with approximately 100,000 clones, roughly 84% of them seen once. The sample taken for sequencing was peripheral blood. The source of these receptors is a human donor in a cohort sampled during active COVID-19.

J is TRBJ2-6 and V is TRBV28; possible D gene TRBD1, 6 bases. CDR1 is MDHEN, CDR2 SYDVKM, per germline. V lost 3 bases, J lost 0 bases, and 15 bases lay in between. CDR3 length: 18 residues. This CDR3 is CASSLPRGGSSGANVLTF. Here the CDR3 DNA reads TGTGCCAGCAGTTTGCCCCGAGGGGGAAGCTCTGGGGCCAACGTCCTGACTTTC.

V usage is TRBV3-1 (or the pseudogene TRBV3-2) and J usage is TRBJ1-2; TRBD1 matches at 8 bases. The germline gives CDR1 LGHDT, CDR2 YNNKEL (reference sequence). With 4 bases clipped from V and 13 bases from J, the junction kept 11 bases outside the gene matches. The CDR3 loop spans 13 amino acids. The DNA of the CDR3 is TGTGCCAGCAGCCCGAGAGGACAGGGTCTCTCCACCTTC. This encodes CASSPRGQGLSTF.

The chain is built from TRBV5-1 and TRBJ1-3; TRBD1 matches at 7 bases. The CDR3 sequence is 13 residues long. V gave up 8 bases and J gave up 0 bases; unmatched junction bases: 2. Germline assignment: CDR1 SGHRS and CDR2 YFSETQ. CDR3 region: CARDRASGNTIYF. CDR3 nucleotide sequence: TGCGCCAGAGACAGGGCCTCTGGAAACACCATATATTTT.

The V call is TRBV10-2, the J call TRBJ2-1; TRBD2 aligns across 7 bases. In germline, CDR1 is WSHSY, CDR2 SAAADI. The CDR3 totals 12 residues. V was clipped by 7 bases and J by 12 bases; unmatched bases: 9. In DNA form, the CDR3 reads TGCGCCAGCACTTGGACTAGTGAGGGGCAGTTCTTC. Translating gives CASTWTSEGQFF.

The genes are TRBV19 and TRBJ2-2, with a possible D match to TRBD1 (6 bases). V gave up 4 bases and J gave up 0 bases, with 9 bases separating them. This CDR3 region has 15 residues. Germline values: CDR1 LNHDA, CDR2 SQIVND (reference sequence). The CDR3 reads CASSTPGANTGELFF. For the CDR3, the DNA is TGTGCCAGTAGTACCCCAGGGGCGAACACCGGGGAGCTGTTTTTT.

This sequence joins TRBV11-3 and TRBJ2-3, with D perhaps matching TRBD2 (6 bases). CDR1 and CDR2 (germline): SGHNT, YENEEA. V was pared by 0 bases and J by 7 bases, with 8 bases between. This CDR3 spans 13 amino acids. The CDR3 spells CASSLEGGNTQYF. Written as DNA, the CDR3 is TGTGCCAGCAGCTTAGAGGGGGGAAATACGCAGTATTTT. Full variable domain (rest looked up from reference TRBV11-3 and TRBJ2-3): EAGVVQSPRYKIIEKKQPVAFWCNPISGHNTLYWYLQNLGQGPELLIRYENEEAVDDSQLPKDRFSAERLKGVDSTLKIQPAELGDSAVYLCASSLEGGNTQYFGPGTRLTVL.

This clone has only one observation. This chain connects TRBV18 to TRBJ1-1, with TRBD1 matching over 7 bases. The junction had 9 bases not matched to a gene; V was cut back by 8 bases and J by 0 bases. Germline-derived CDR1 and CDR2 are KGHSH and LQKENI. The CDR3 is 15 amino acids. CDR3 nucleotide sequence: TGTGCCAGCGCAGCGACAGGGCATGTGAACACTGAAGCTTTCTTT. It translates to CASAATGHVNTEAFF.

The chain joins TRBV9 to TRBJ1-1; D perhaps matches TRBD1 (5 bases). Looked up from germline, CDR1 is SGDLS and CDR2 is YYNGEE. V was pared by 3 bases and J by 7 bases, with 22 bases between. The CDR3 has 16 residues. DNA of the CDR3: TGTGCCAGCAGCGGGGCCCCATCCATAAGGGGTTTTGAAGCTTTCTTT. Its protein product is CASSGAPSIRGFEAFF.

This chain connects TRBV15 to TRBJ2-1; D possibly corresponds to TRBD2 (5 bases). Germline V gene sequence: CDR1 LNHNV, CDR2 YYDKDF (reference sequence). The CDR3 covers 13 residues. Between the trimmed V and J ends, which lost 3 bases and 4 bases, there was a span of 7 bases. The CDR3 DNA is TGTGCCACCAGCAGGGACTCTTACAATGAGCAGTTCTTC. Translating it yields CATSRDSYNEQFF.

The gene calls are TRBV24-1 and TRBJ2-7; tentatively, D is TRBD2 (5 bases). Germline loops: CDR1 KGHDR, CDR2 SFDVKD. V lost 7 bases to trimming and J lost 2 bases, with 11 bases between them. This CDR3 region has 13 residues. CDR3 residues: CATSDGVAYEQYF. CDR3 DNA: TGTGCCACCAGCGACGGGGTCGCCTACGAGCAGTACTTC.

The CDR3 spells CASSLGEIPTYEQYF. The CDR3 region has the DNA TGTGCCAGCAGCTTGGGAGAGATCCCTACCTACGAGCAGTACTTC. The chain is built from TRBV7-2 and TRBJ2-7; the D gene is possibly TRBD2 (5 bases). CDR3 length equals 15 residues. Germline assignment: CDR1 SGHTA and CDR2 FQGNSA. The V gene lost 3 bases and the J gene lost 2 bases, with 14 bases spanning the gap. The variable domain in full, completed from reference TRBV7-2 and TRBJ2-7, reads GAGVSQSPSNKVTEKGKDVELRCDPISGHTALYWYRQSLGQGLEFLIYFQGNSAPDKSGLPSDRFSAERTGGSVSTLTIQRTQQEDSAVYLCASSLGEIPTYEQYFGPGTRLTVT.

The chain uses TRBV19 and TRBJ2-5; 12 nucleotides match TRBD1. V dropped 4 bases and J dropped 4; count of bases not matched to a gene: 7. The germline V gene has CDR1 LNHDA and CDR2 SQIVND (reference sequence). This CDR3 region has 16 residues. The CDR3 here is CASSTGTGGGRETQYF. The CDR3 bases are TGTGCCAGTAGTACCGGGACAGGGGGCGGTCGAGAGACCCAGTACTTC.

CDR3 nucleotide sequence: TGTGCCAGCAGCCCCCAAAGTCAGGGGACTGAAGCTTTCTTT. It is translated as CASSPQSQGTEAFF. V and J are TRBV11-2 and TRBJ1-1; D perhaps matches TRBD1 (6 bases). CDR1 is SGHAT, CDR2 FQNNGV, per germline. There are 14 residues in the CDR3. With 5 bases removed from V and 5 bases from J, the gap between germline ends came to 15 bases.

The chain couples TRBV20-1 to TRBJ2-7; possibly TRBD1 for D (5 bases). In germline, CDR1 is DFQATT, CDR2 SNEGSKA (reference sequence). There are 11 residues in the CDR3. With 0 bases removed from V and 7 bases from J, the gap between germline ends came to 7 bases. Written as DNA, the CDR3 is TGCAGTGCTAGAGAAGGGGATGAGCAGTACTTC. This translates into CSAREGDEQYF.

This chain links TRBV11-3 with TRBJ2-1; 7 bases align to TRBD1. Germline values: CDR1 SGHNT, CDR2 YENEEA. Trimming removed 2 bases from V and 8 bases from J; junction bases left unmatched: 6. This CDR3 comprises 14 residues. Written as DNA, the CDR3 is TGTGCCAGCAGCTTACAAGCCGGGACAGATGAGCAGTTCTTC. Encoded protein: CASSLQAGTDEQFF. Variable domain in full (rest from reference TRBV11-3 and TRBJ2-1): EAGVVQSPRYKIIEKKQPVAFWCNPISGHNTLYWYLQNLGQGPELLIRYENEEAVDDSQLPKDRFSAERLKGVDSTLKIQPAELGDSAVYLCASSLQAGTDEQFFGPGTRLTVL.

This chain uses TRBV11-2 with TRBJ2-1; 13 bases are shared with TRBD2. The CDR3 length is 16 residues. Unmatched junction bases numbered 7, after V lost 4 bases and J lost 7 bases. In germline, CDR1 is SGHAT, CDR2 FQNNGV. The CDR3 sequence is CASSSWTSGSSNEQFF. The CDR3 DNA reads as TGTGCCAGCAGCTCCTGGACTAGCGGGAGTAGTAATGAGCAGTTCTTC.

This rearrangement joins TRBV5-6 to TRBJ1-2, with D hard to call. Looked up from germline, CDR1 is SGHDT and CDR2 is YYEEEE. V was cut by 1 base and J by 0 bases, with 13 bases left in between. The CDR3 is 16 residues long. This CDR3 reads CASSLQNRNSNYGYTF. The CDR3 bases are TGTGCCAGCAGCTTGCAGAACAGAAATTCTAACTATGGCTACACCTTC.

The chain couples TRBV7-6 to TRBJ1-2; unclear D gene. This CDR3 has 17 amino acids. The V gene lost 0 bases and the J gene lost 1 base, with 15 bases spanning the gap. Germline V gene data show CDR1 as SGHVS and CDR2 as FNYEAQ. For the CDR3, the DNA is TGTGCCAGCAGCTTAGCGCAGAAAGGTCGGGGTAACTATGGCTACACCTTC. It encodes CASSLAQKGRGNYGYTF.

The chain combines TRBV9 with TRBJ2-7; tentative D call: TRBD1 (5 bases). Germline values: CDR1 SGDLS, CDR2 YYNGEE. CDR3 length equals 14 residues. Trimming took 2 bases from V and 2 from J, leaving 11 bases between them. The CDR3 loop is CASSVGLVPYEQYF. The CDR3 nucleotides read TGTGCCAGCAGCGTGGGGCTTGTACCCTACGAGCAGTACTTC.

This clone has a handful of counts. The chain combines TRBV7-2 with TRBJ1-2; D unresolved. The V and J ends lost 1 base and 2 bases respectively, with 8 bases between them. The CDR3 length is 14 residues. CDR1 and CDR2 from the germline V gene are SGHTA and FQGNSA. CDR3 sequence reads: CASSLGGENYGYTF. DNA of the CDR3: TGTGCCAGCAGCTTAGGGGGAGAGAACTATGGCTACACCTTC.

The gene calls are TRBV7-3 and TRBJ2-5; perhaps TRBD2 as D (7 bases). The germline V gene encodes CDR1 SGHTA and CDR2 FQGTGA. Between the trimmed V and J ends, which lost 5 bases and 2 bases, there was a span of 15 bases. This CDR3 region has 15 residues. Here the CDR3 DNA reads TGTGCCAGCAGCCTCCCCGGGGGGCCGCAAGAGACCCAGTACTTC. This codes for CASSLPGGPQETQYF.

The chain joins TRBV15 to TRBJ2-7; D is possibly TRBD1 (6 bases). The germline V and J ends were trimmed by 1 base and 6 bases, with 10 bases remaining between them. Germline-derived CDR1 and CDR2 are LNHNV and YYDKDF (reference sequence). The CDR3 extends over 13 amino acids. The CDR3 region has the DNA TGTGCCACCAGCAGAGCAGGGGACGGCGAGCAGTACTTC. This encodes CATSRAGDGEQYF.

The DNA of the CDR3 is TGTGCCAGCAGCGGCGGGACCGGAGATCGTGAAGCTTTCTTT. Its translation is CASSGGTGDREAFF. This chain uses TRBV3-1 (or the pseudogene TRBV3-2) with TRBJ1-1, with D maybe TRBD1 (5 bases). Looked up from germline, CDR1 is LGHDT and CDR2 is YNNKEL (reference sequence). V was trimmed by 5 bases and J by 7 bases, leaving 17 bases between them. This CDR3 comprises 14 residues.

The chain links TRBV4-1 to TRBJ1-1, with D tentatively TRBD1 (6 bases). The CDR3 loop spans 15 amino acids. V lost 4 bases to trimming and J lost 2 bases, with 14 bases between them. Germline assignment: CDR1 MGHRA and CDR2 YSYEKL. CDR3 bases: TGCGCCAGCAGCCCCCCTTCAGGGGCTAACACTGAAGCTTTCTTT. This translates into CASSPPSGANTEAFF.

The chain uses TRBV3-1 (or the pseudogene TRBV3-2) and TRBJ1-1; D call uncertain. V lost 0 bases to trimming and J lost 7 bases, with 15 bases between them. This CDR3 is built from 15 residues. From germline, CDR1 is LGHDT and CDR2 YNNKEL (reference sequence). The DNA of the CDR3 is TGTGCCAGCAGCCAAGAAAAGGAGGTTTTAGATGAAGCTTTCTTT. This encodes CASSQEKEVLDEAFF.

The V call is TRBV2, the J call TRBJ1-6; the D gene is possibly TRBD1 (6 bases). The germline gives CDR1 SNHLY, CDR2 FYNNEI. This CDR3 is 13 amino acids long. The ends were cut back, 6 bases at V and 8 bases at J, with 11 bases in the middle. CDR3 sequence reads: CASRGGGDSPLHF. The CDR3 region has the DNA TGTGCCAGCAGGGGAGGGGGAGATTCACCCCTCCACTTT.

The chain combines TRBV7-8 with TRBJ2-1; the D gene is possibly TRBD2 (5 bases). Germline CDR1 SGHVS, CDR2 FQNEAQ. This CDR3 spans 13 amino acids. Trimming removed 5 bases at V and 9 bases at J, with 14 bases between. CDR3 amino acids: CASSPTGIAEQFF. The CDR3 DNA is TGTGCCAGCAGCCCGACCGGGATCGCTGAGCAGTTCTTC.

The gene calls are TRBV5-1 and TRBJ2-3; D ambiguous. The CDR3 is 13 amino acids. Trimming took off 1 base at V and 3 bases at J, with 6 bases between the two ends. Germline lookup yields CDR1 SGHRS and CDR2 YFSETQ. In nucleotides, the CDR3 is TGCGCCAGCAGCTTGATAACTACAGATACGCAGTATTTT. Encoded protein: CASSLITTDTQYF.